This TCR beta chain was found in a study of low-dose radiotherapy and immunotherapy resistance in tumors. Alpha- and beta-chain coverage of first-strand cDNA came from TRAV- and TRBV-specific primers. The TCRs were subjected to amplification over 20 PCR cycles employing a constant-region primer in conjunction with a V-primer adapter. MiXCR, applied by TCRdb to the reads, yields one record per CDR3 protein. The sample holds more than 85,000 distinct CDR3 sequences, 9% to 9.5% seen once. The sample's time point: before trial treatment. Trimming stripped 4 bases from V and 13 bases from J, with 14 bases between. Looked up from germline, CDR1 is LNHDA and CDR2 is SQIVND (reference sequence). The CDR3 covers 12 residues.

The receptor was isolated from a male donor with prostate cancer. The chain uses TRBV19 and TRBJ2-1; D gene unclear. The sequenced sample was PBMCs, obtained before treatment. Written as DNA, the CDR3 is TGTGCCAGTAGTAAATCGCAATTCAGTCAGTTCTTC. It is translated as CASSKSQFSQFF.